This TCR beta chain was observed in a study of cytomegalovirus exposure and HLA in healthy donors (dated by TCRdb to about 2017). For context, the study as a whole: In an earlier analysis of some 550 of the donors, about 260 Gb of sequence data and some 120 million unique TCR beta sequences from about 190 million T cells were reported. The T cell repertoires of around 730 subjects were profiled by immunosequencing and related to cytomegalovirus serostatus. All discovery cohort repertoires had been generated using a single sequencing platform. Of the roughly 390 genotyped donors, 65% to 90% were placed in the genetic ancestry cluster associated with self-reported Caucasian donors. The number of donors typed differed by locus, with about 629-640 for A, B, C, DRB1 and DQB1, around 500 for DQA1, over 600 for DPA1, and 472 for DPB1. In the later analysis, no new phenotypic data were used to find candidate immune exposures; instead, reliance was placed on TCR beta sequences and their occurrence across donors. Alongside the repertoire data, information on donor age, sex, ethnicity and CMV serostatus was compiled. An early release that covered several hundred HLA-typed donors contained about 300 gigabases of sequencing data and tens of millions of unique TCR sequences. High-throughput TCR immunosequencing, statistical association of individual TCRs with disease status, and machine learning were combined to predict cytomegalovirus infection status. Among 350 to 400 genotyped donors of the cohort, an average of about 240,000 unique TCR beta nucleotide sequences were sequenced per donor, about a sixth of them non-productive. A later genetic analysis took genome-wide SNP genotypes for about 55% of the roughly 670 donors and used that subset as a discovery cohort. The study aimed to test whether cataloging public T cell receptors could reveal signatures of past pathogen exposure. Besides the first cohort of some 670 subjects, a separate validation cohort made up of 120 or so different subjects was used. A later analysis re-analyzed previously published TCR beta repertoires from approximately 700 donors and added high-resolution HLA genotyping to study TCR occurrence patterns. Because of strong linkage in the cohort, roughly five DR-DQ haplotypes were treated as single units for association and clustering. To decide whether each TCR beta V gene segment behaved as functional or pseudogenic, an earlier analysis of some 580 of the donors relied on high-throughput TCR beta sequencing. Both class I and class II loci were covered by HLA typing, at four-digit resolution.

The paper as a whole reports these results and caveats: Correlated functional status among segregating V segments might reflect linkage disequilibrium, but an unknown experimental factor could not be ruled out. The cohort was sequenced for TCR beta chains only, and without alpha or paired-chain data the features that could be detected were limited. Across donors, most TCR sequences were observed very rarely, whereas some public TCRs were present in many individuals. The authors suggested that the approach could potentially be generalized to other disease states and immunological phenotypes. A later analysis associated 16,951 TCR beta sequences with specific HLA alleles at a false discovery rate of 0.05. In a later analysis, the rate of TCR association differed among HLA loci, with DRB1 alleles having the most associated TCRs and HLA-C alleles having the fewest. For the cohort, immune exposure information was limited to CMV serostatus. The sequencing pipeline was judged likely to have produced a cluster of highly shared sequence variants as a technical artifact. The earlier analysis of 450 to 700 of the donors excluded 15 to 20 rarely observed V segments, including chromosome 9 orphons, because counts were too low. When HLA alleles, especially DR and DQ, strongly co-occurred, TCR associations were difficult to assign to individual alleles. In a later analysis, several top co-occurrence clusters were reported to appear linked to parvovirus B19, influenza, CMV and Epstein-Barr virus. Sequencing depth was assumed to be roughly uniform across donors in the presence/absence analyses, though that assumption may not hold. A later analysis found that HLA-associated TCR beta chains were more clonally expanded and had lower generation probabilities than equally common non-associated chains. A further reported finding was that TCR beta sequences accurately predicted the HLA-A and HLA-B alleles for most subjects in the first cohort. According to a later analysis, most CMV-associated TCR beta chains appeared to be HLA-restricted, and the HLA associations seemed to be driven largely by CMV exposure. A few of the identified cytomegalovirus-associated TCR beta chains were confirmed in vitro to be specific for cytomegalovirus antigens. Compared with the 666-donor mean, donors in an Asian-associated ancestry cluster had fewer N-insertions in productive TCRs, according to a later genetic analysis. In an earlier analysis of fewer than 700 of the donors, most TCR beta V segments appeared in productive rearrangements about 90% or about 30% of the time, broadly matching IMGT annotations. Cytomegalovirus status was reported to be diagnosed by the classifier with high specificity and sensitivity in both the original and validation cohorts. In a later genetic analysis, a missense DCLRE1C variant was associated with V-gene and J-gene trimming of TCR beta chains, and the association was replicated in an independent cohort. Because some donors lacked HLA typing at each locus, the association tests relied only on the typed subset. A total of roughly 160 TCR beta chains were listed by the study as associated with cytomegalovirus.

Libraries were prepared through the immunoSEQ multiplex PCR assay. The multiplex PCR relied on a mix of 60 forward primers for TCR Vbeta segments and 13 reverse primers for TCR Jbeta segments. A multiplex PCR assay on genomic DNA amplified the CDR3 region of rearranged TCR beta genes. The Illumina HiSeq System was used to sequence the amplified TCR beta libraries as 87-base-pair reads. As for how the authors treated the data: A later analysis counted some 80 million unique TCR beta chains across the 666 repertoires, and roughly 11 million of these chains were shared by at least two donors. A nearest-neighbor algorithm error-corrected the raw reads and collapsed the reads into unique sequences, merging closely related sequences to remove PCR and sequencing errors. To assign V, D and J gene segments, CDR3 sequences were aligned to IMGT reference sequences. For a sequence to be retained, a match of at least six nucleotides was required to both a V gene segment and a J gene segment. Rearrangements were called productive when the CDR3 lacked stop codons and stayed in frame with V and J; all others were non-productive. CDR3 was defined by IMGT convention, running from the second conserved V-encoded cysteine to the conserved J-encoded phenylalanine. In an earlier analysis of 500 to 650 of the donors, sequences lacking an unambiguous match to a single V gene segment were excluded. In an earlier analysis of roughly 500 of the donors, V segments were called functional above 56.7% productive rearrangements and were called segregating when the between-donor standard deviation exceeded 5%. A statistical classification framework was built for diagnosing cytomegalovirus status from the catalog of TCR beta chain sequences. In a later analysis, V and J genes were assigned by comparing TCR nucleotide sequences against IMGT/GENE-DB human TR gene sequences. Using the TCRdist pipeline, a later analysis assigned CDR3 sequences along with most-parsimonious VDJ recombination scenarios. A later analysis defined each TCR beta chain by its CDR3 amino acid sequence plus V-gene family, and excluded reads lacking a unique V-gene family. A later analysis removed 600 or so highly shared, low-generation-probability nucleotide sequences to deal with suspected cross-contamination and a sequencing artifact. In a later analysis, a clonal expansion index was calculated for each public chain from normalized within-repertoire ranks of inferred template counts. Generation probabilities in a later analysis came from a VDJ recombination model fitted to out-of-frame rearrangements, and those results were checked against IGoR. In a later analysis, hypergeometric tests were used to score TCR-TCR, TCR-HLA and TCR-CMV co-occurrence, with a repertoire-size bias correction applied to TCR pairs. A later analysis estimated false discovery rates by permuting HLA or CMV assignments 20 times. In a later analysis, co-occurring TCRs were grouped using DBSCAN, and TCRdist sequence similarity was added for clustering within HLA-allele-positive subsets. For co-occurrence clustering, repertoires with fewer than 30,000 or more than 120,000 public chains were excluded, along with five repertoires with anomalous nucleotide sharing. The source is immuneACCESS, and TCRdb retained only in-frame sequences with V and J called. Part of the clones is not carried over; for the studies checked, unresolved V genes explain less than half of this, and the remainder is unexplained. D and trimming were read from the DNA, whereas the V and J calls and clone size are those reported in that table. The sample profile shows about 160,000 clones; about four fifths of them were found once. The ten largest make up 1% of the sample.

In total, just over 650 healthy bone marrow donors made up the cohort. At the time of sampling, every cohort member was nominally healthy, though immune exposures that went unrecorded were likely present. The donor tested CMV seronegative, placing the donor among the approximately 400 seronegative members of the cohort. Each donor provided a peripheral blood sample, and peripheral blood mononuclear cells were used for TCR beta sequencing. The Qiagen DNeasy Blood Extraction Kit was used to extract genomic DNA from the blood cell samples. Regarding this clone: Its cognate antigen has yet to be identified. Base qualities are not at hand, and no much larger clone is one base apart.

The specimen sequenced was PBMCs. This clonotype was sampled from a man aged 30 to 39 in good health and CMV-seronegative.

CDR3 reads: CASSITHLAGIYEQYF. The sequenced DNA: TGTGCCAGTAGTATAACACACCTAGCGGGGATCTACGAGCAGTACTTC. The chain was built from TRBV19 and TRBJ2-5, and TRBD2 aligns with 9 junction nucleotides. The J call may be mistaken, given a closer DNA end match to TRBJ2-7. CDR1 and CDR2 (LNHDA, SQIVND) derive from the germline V gene (reference sequence). There are 16 amino acids in the CDR3, from cysteine to phenylalanine inclusive. Only the CDR3 part of the read is kept: 48 bases, read in frame from the first base.